One and the same sample provided the 9 T cell receptor beta chains below, sequenced in a study of CD8 T cells in Susac syndrome. The authors reverse transcribed roughly 0.5 to 1 ug RNA with random hexamers. MiXCR was run by TCRdb on the immunoSEQ multiplex PCR reads, yielding one entry per CDR3 protein. Of 150,000 to 200,000 distinct CDR3 sequences detected, just over 90% appear once; the ten largest clones hold approximately 0.14%. Specimen: CD4+ T cells from PBMCs. These receptors were taken from a human donor in good health.

The chain is built from TRBV20-1 and TRBJ1-1; D perhaps matches TRBD1 (5 bases). Trimming left V 6 bases short and J 5 bases short, with 16 bases between. The CDR3 is 13 residues long. CDR1 is DFQATT and CDR2 is SNEGSKA in the germline V gene (reference sequence). The CDR3 region is CSASGPLGTEAFF. The CDR3 coding sequence is TGCAGTGCGTCGGGACCCCTCGGAACTGAAGCTTTCTTT.

This clonotype was observed a single time. The rearrangement uses TRBV6-1 and TRBJ2-2, with D possibly matching TRBD2 (5 bases). The CDR3 is made up of 15 amino acids. V was shortened by 6 bases and J by 1 base, with 12 bases between the two germline ends. Germline CDR1 is MNHNS and CDR2 is SASEGT. CDR3 DNA: TGTGCCAGCAGGGGGATGGGGAGGAACACCGGGGAGCTGTTTTTT. Encoded protein: CASRGMGRNTGELFF.

V usage is TRBV19 and J usage is TRBJ2-1, with D hard to call. The last part of the DNA fits TRBJ2-7 better; the J call may be wrong. The CDR3 is 15 residues long. Per germline, CDR1 LNHDA and CDR2 SQIVND (reference sequence). CDR3 sequence (DNA): TGTGCCAGTAGTATCCCGGGTTCTCTAAGCTACGAGCAGTACTTC. Encoded protein: CASSIPGSLSYEQYF.

Remarks on this clonotype: Sequence at one end of the junction differs from germline and may be a read error. V is TRBV20-1 and J is TRBJ2-7; TRBD1 is a possible D gene (6 bases). Germline assignment: CDR1 DFQATT and CDR2 SNEGSKA (reference sequence). CDR3 length equals 13 residues. As DNA, the CDR3 is TGCAGTGCGAGAGCCACAGGGAATAGCGAGCAGTACTTC. Translation gives CSARATGNSEQYF.

This sequence joins TRBV12-3 or TRBV12-4 and TRBJ2-7; TRBD2 matches at 14 bases. This CDR3 is 14 amino acids long. V was pared by 3 bases and J by 6 bases, with 1 base of the junction left unmatched. In DNA form, the CDR3 reads TGTGCCAGCAGTTTGACTAGCGGGGGGGGCGAGCAGTACTTC. This encodes CASSLTSGGGEQYF.

J is TRBJ2-3 and V is TRBV7-2; 9 bases match TRBD2. V was pared by 2 bases and J by 2 bases, with 2 bases of the junction left unmatched. CDR1 and CDR2 from the germline V gene are SGHTA and FQGNSA. The CDR3 has 15 amino acids. The chain's CDR3 is CASSLLAGFTDTQYF. The CDR3 nucleotides read TGTGCCAGCAGCTTACTAGCGGGGTTCACAGATACGCAGTATTTT.

The chain is built from TRBV5-1 and TRBJ1-2; D not resolved. Germline V gene sequence: CDR1 SGHRS, CDR2 YFSETQ. This CDR3 is 16 amino acids long. Trimming removed 1 base from V and 8 bases from J, with 21 bases in between. The CDR3 coding sequence is TGCGCCAGCAGCTTGTCGGGCACAGCAAGACATGGGGGCTACACCTTC. The encoded protein is CASSLSGTARHGGYTF.

The chain has TRBV28 and TRBJ1-6; 9 positions match TRBD1. Per the germline V gene, CDR1 is MDHEN and CDR2 is SYDVKM. The CDR3 sequence is 14 residues long. V lost 7 bases to trimming and J lost 8 bases; unmatched junction nucleotides: 6. For the CDR3, the DNA is TGTGCCAGCACCACGGGACAGGGCGATTCACCCCTCCACTTT. Protein product: CASTTGQGDSPLHF.

V and J are TRBV24-1 and TRBJ1-5; D gene uncertain. The germline CDR1 and CDR2 sequences are KGHDR and SFDVKD. V dropped 3 bases and J dropped 2 bases, with 7 bases sitting between them. The CDR3 loop spans 14 amino acids. DNA of the CDR3: TGTGCCACCAGTGATCGGGCCCGCAATCAGCCCCAGCATTTT. This sequence encodes CATSDRARNQPQHF.